This T cell receptor beta chain emerged from a study of blood T cell repertoires in COVID-19. Overall study: Sample material is recorded as cDNA or gDNA derived from T cells, B-cell-depleted T cells, or PBMCs.

Method: immunoSEQ multiplex PCR; TCRdb's copy keeps in-frame clones and lacks some. Here the sample spans around 100,000 clones, approximately 84% being singletons. This CDR3 is built from 15 residues. Germline V gene lookup returns CDR1 MDHEN and CDR2 SYDVKM. Germline trimming cut 0 bases from V and 4 bases from J; bases unmatched to any gene: 6. The sample comprised peripheral blood. V usage is TRBV28 and J usage is TRBJ2-7, with TRBD1 matching 7 bases. The receptor was derived from a woman in her forties with acute or convalescent COVID-19. The CDR3 loop reads CASSLWVDRRYEQYF. Here the CDR3 DNA reads TGTGCCAGCAGTTTATGGGTGGACAGGCGATACGAGCAGTACTTC.